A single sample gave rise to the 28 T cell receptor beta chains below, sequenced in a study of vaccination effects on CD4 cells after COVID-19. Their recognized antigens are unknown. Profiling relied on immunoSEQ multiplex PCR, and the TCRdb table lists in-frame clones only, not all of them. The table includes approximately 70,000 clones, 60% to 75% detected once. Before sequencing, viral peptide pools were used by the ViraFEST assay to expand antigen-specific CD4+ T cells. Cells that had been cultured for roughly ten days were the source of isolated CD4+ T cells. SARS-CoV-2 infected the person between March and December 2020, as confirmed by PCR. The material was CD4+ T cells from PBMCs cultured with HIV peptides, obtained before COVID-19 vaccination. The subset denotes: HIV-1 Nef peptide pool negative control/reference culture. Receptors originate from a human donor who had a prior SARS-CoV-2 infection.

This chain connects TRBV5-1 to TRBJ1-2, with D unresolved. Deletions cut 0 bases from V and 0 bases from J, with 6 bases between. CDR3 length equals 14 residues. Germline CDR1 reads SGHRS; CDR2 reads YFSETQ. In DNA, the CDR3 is TGCGCCAGCAGCTTGGACAGTCCTAACTATGGCTACACCTTC. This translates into CASSLDSPNYGYTF.

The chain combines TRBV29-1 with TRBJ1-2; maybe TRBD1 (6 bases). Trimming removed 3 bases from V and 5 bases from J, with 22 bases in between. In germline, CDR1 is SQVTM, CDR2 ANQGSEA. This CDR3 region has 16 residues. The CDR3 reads CSVDDRFRDKIYGYTF. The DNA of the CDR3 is TGCAGCGTTGATGACCGATTCCGGGACAAAATTTATGGCTACACCTTC.

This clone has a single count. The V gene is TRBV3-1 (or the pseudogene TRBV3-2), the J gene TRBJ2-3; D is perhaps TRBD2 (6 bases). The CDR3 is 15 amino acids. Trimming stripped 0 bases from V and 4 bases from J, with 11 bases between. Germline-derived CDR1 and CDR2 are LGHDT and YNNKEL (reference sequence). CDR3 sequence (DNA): TGTGCCAGCAGCCAAGAGTCTAGCGCGGCAGATACGCAGTATTTT. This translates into CASSQESSAADTQYF.

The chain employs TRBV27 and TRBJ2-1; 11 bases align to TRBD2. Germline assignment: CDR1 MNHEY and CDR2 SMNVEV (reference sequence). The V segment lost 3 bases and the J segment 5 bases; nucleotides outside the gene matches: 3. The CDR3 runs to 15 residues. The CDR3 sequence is CASSFRLAGNNEQFF. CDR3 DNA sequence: TGTGCCAGCAGTTTCCGACTAGCGGGGAACAATGAGCAGTTCTTC.

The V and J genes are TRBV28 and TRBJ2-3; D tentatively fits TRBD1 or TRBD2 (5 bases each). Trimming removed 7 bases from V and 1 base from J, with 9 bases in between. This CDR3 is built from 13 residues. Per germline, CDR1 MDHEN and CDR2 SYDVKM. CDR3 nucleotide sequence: TGTGCCAGCATAGAGGGGCGCACAGATACGCAGTATTTT. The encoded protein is CASIEGRTDTQYF.

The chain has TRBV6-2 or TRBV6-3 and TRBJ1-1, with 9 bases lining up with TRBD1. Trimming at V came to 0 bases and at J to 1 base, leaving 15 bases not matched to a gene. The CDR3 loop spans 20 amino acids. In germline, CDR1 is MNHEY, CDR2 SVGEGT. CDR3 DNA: TGTGCCAGCAGTTACTCGATACTTCAGGGACAGGGATCGTGGAACACTGAAGCTTTCTTT. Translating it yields CASSYSILQGQGSWNTEAFF.

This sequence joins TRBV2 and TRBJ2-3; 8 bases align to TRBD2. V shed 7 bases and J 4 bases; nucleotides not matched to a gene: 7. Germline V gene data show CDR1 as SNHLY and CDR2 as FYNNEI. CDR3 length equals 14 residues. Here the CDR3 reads CASTAIAGSDTQYF. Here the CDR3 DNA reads TGTGCCAGCACCGCGATAGCGGGGTCAGATACGCAGTATTTT.

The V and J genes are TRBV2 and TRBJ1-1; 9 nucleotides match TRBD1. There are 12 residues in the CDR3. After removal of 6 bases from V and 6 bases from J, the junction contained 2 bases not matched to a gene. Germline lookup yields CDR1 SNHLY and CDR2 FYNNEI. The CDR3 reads CASRHRGPEAFF. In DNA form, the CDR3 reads TGTGCCAGCAGGCACAGGGGGCCTGAAGCTTTCTTT.

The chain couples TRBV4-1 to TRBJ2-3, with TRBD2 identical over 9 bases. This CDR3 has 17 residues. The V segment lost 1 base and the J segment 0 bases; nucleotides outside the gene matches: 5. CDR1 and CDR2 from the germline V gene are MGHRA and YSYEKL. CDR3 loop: CASSQVHSGGSTDTQYF. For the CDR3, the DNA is TGCGCCAGCAGCCAAGTGCATAGCGGGGGAAGCACAGATACGCAGTATTTT.

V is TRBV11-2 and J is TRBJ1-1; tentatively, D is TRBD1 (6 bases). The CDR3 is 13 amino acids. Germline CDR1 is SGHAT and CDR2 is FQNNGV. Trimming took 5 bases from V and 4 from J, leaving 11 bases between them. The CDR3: CASSAGVGTEAFF. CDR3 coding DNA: TGTGCCAGCAGCGCAGGGGTTGGCACTGAAGCTTTCTTT.

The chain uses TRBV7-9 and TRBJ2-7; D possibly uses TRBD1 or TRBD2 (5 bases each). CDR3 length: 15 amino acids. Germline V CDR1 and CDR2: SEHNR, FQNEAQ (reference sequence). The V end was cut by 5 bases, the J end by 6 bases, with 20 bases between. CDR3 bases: TGTGCCAGCAGCCCGCCCGGGGCCTGGGGGAGCGAGCAGTACTTC. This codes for CASSPPGAWGSEQYF.

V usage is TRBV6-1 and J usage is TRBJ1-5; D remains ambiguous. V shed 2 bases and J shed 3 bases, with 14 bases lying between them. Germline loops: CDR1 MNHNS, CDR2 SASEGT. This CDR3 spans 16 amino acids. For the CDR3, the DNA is TGTGCCAGCAGTGAACGATCGCCCCGGGACAATCAGCCCCAGCATTTT. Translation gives CASSERSPRDNQPQHF.

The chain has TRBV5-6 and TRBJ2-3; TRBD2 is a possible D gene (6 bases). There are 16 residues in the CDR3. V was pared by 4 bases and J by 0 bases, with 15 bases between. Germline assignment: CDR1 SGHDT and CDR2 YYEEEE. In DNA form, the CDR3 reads TGTGCCAGCAGCGGCCCTAGCGAGCGTAGCACAGATACGCAGTATTTT. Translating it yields CASSGPSERSTDTQYF.

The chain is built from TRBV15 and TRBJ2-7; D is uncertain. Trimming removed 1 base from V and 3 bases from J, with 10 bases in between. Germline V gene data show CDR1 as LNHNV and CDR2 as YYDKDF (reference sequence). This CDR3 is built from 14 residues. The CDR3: CATSRGLSNYEQYF. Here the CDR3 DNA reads TGTGCCACCAGCAGAGGACTCAGCAACTACGAGCAGTACTTC.

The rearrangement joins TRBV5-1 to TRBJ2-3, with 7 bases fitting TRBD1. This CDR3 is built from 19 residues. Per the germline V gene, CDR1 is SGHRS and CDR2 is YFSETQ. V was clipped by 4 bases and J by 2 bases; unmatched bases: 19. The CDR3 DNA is TGCGCCAGCAGCCGGGTTCCTACTACCGGGACAGATCACACAGATACGCAGTATTTT. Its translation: CASSRVPTTGTDHTDTQYF.

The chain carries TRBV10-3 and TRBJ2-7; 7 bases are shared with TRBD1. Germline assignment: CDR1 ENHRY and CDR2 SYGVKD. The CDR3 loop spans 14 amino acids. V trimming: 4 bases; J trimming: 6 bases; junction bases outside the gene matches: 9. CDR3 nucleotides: TGTGCCATCAGTGCTACGCCGGGACAGAGCGAGCAGTACTTC. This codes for CAISATPGQSEQYF.

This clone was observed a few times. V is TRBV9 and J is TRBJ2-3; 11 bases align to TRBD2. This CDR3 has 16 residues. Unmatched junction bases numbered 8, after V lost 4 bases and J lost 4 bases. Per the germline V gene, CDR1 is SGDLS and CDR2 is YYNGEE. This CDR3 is CASSPDSGRAPDTQYF. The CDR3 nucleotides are TGTGCCAGCAGCCCAGATAGCGGGAGGGCCCCAGATACGCAGTATTTT.

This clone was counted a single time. This CDR3 reads CASSRSGTGNTEAFF. CDR3 DNA sequence: TGTGCCAGCAGCAGATCCGGGACAGGGAACACTGAAGCTTTCTTT. The chain is built from TRBV7-8 and TRBJ1-1; TRBD1 agrees at 8 bases. Per germline, CDR1 SGHVS and CDR2 FQNEAQ. The V and J ends lost 5 bases and 1 base, in that order; junction bases with no gene match: 6. The CDR3 is 15 amino acids.

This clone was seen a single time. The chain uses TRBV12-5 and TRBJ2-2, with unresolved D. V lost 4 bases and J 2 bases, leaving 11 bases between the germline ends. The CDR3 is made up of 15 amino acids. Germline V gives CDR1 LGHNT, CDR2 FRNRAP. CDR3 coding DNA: TGTGCTAGTGGTTCGTCGTTCCCTAACACCGGGGAGCTGTTTTTT. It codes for CASGSSFPNTGELFF. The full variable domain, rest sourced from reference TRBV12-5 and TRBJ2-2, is DARVTQTPRHKVTEMGQEVTMRCQPILGHNTVFWYRQTMMQGLELLAYFRNRAPLDDSGMPKDRFSAEMPDATLATLKIQPSEPRDSAVYFCASGSSFPNTGELFFGEGSRLTVL.

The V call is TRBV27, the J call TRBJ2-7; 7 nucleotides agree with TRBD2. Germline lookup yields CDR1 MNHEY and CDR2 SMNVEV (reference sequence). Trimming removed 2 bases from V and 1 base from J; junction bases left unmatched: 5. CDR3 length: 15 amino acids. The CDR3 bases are TGTGCCAGCAGTTTAAGGGGACTACCATCCTACGAGCAGTACTTC. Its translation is CASSLRGLPSYEQYF.

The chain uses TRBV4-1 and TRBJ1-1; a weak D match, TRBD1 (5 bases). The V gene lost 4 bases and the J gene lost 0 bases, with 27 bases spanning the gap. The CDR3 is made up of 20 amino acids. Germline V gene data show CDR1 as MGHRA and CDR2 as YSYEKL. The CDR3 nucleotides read TGCGCCAGCAGCCGCCCGCTGCCAAAGCCCCCGACAGACCTGAACACTGAAGCTTTCTTT. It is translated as CASSRPLPKPPTDLNTEAFF.

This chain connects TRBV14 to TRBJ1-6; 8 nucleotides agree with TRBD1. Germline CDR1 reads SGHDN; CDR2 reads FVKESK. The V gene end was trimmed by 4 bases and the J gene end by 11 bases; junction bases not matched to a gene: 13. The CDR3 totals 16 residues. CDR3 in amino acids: CASSLRGQGRATPLHF. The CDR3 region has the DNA TGTGCCAGCAGCCTTCGAGGACAGGGCCGGGCGACACCCCTCCACTTT.

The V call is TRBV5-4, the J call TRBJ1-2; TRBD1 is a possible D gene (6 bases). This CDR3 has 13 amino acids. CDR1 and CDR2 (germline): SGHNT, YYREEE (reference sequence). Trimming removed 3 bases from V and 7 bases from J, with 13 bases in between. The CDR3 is CASSSNREFGYTF. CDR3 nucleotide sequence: TGTGCCAGCAGCTCGAACAGGGAATTTGGCTACACCTTC. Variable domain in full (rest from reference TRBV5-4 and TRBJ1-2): ETGVTQSPTHLIKTRGQQVTLRCSSQSGHNTVSWYQQALGQGPQFIFQYYREEENGRGNFPPRFSGLQFPNYSSELNVNALELDDSALYLCASSSNREFGYTFGSGTRLTVV.

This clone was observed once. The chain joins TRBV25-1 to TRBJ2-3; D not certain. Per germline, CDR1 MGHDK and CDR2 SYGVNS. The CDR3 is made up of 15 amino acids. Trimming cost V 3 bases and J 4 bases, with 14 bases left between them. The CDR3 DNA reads TGTGCCAGCAGTGAGGTCCTGGGAATCGCAGATACGCAGTATTTT. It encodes CASSEVLGIADTQYF.

The CDR3 DNA reads TGTGCCAGCAGCTTATCTGGGGCGGAGTACAATGAGCAGTTCTTC. Its protein is CASSLSGAEYNEQFF. The gene calls are TRBV7-2 and TRBJ2-1; D possibly corresponds to TRBD1 (5 bases). The CDR3 length is 15 residues. V gave up 2 bases and J gave up 4 bases, with 12 bases separating them. The germline V gene encodes CDR1 SGHTA and CDR2 FQGNSA.

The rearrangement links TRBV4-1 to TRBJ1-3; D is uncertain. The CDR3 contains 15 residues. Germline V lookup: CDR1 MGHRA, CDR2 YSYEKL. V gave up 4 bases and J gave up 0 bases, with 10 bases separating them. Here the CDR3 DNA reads TGCGCCAGCAGCCCCTCCCAGAGCTCTGGAAACACCATATATTTT. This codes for CASSPSQSSGNTIYF.

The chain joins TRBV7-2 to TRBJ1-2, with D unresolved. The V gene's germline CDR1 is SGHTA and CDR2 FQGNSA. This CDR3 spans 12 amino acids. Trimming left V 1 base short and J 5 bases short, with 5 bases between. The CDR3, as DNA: TGTGCCAGCAGCTTAGGGGGTTATGGCTACACCTTC. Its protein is CASSLGGYGYTF. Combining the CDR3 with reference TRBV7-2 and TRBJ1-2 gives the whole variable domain GAGVSQSPSNKVTEKGKDVELRCDPISGHTALYWYRQSLGQGLEFLIYFQGNSAPDKSGLPSDRFSAERTGGSVSTLTIQRTQQEDSAVYLCASSLGGYGYTFGSGTRLTVV.

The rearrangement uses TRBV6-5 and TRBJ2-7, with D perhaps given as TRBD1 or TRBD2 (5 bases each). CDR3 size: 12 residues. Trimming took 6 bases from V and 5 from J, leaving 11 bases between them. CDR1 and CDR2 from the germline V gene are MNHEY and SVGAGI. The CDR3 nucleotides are TGTGCCAGCAGGAGGGGTTGGGACGAGCAGTACTTC. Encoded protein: CASRRGWDEQYF.